What follows is one T cell receptor beta chain and its context. What it recognizes is unknown. Time point reported: blood 4 weeks post-SBRT, at nephrectomy. Noted treatment: 15 Gy SBRT to primary tumor, nephrectomy 4 weeks later. Nephrectomy followed 15 Gy stereotactic body radiation by 4 weeks. The patient's renal cell carcinoma had clear cell pathology. This sample was included in a study of radiation and T cells in renal cell carcinoma. Study results and caveats: Top tumor clonotypes rose in blood 2 weeks post-radiation, then contracted.

The method was immunoSEQ multiplex PCR; TCRdb's version includes in-frame clones alone and lacks a portion of them. This sample has about 100,000 clones, with about 79% found just once. The V and J ends lost 9 bases and 0 bases, in that order; junction bases with no gene match: 1. The CDR3 is 13 residues long. Germline V gives CDR1 LNHDA, CDR2 SQIVND (reference sequence). The receptor was isolated from a man aged 55-75 years with renal cell carcinoma. The specimen was blood, collected from a patient whose treatment included radiotherapy and nephrectomy. The rearrangement joins TRBV19 to TRBJ2-1, with TRBD1 matching over 8 bases. CDR3 sequence: CASGQGSYNEQFF. In DNA, the CDR3 is TGTGCCAGCGGACAGGGCTCCTACAATGAGCAGTTCTTC.